Given below is one T cell receptor (beta chain) in context. TCRdb derives one entry per CDR3 protein from the 5' RACE reads, leaving out DNA. This listing includes more than 350,000 distinct CDR3 sequences. The data were taken from a study of monozygotic twins with inflammatory bowel disease. This receptor was taken from a human donor with ulcerative colitis or Crohn's disease, or a healthy co-twin of an affected twin (not recorded which). Sequencing used blood.

CDR3 amino acids: CAIRDSSGANVLTF. The chain joins TRBV10-3 to TRBJ2-6. Germline V gene lookup returns CDR1 ENHRY and CDR2 SYGVKD. CDR3 length: 14 residues.